What follows are 9 T cell receptor beta chains derived from one specimen sequenced in a study of control samples from healthy donors and cancer patients. This table comes from immunoSEQ multiplex PCR, and its TCRdb copy is limited to in-frame clones, with some not included. This table has approximately 84,000 clones, 90% to 95% appearing once. Sequenced: blood. All receptors come from a man aged 30 to 39 in good health.

The chain links TRBV7-2 to TRBJ2-7; D may be TRBD1 (5 bases). This CDR3 comprises 15 residues. Germline-derived CDR1 and CDR2 are SGHTA and FQGNSA. V dropped 0 bases and J dropped 4 bases, with 13 bases sitting between them. CDR3 protein: CASSLAWSRTYEQYF. CDR3 in DNA: TGTGCCAGCAGCTTAGCGTGGTCGCGGACATACGAGCAGTACTTC.

This chain uses TRBV9 with TRBJ1-1; tentatively, D is TRBD1 (5 bases). Deletions cut 4 bases from V and 3 bases from J, with 16 bases between. The CDR3 length is 15 residues. CDR1 is SGDLS and CDR2 is YYNGEE in the germline V gene. Here the CDR3 reads CASSPRGGIDTEAFF. In DNA form, the CDR3 reads TGTGCCAGCAGCCCCCGGGGGGGGATCGACACTGAAGCTTTCTTT.

V and J are TRBV3-1 (or the pseudogene TRBV3-2) and TRBJ2-7; 9 nucleotides align to TRBD2. Per germline, CDR1 LGHDT and CDR2 YNNKEL (reference sequence). The CDR3 length is 15 residues. Germline trimming cut 4 bases from V and 2 bases from J; bases unmatched to any gene: 6. CDR3 protein: CASSPTSGGAYEQYF. CDR3 nucleotide sequence: TGTGCCAGCAGCCCGACTAGCGGAGGGGCCTACGAGCAGTACTTC.

This clone came up a few times. DNA of the CDR3: TGTGCCAGCAGTGCGGGAGGGGGCAAAGCTAATGAAAAACTGTTTTTT. This translates into CASSAGGGKANEKLFF. The chain couples TRBV6-1 to TRBJ1-4; TRBD1 agrees at 7 bases. Germline V gene sequence: CDR1 MNHNS, CDR2 SASEGT. The ends lost 4 bases at V and 3 bases at J; junction bases unmatched: 8. This CDR3 comprises 16 residues.

This clone has only one observation. V gene TRBV29-1 combines with J gene TRBJ2-1, with D maybe TRBD1 (6 bases). This CDR3 has 14 amino acids. The germline V gene has CDR1 SQVTM and CDR2 ANQGSEA. V shed 2 bases and J shed 3 bases, with 11 bases lying between them. CDR3 coding DNA: TGCAGCGTTGAATCCAGGGGACGCTACAATGAGCAGTTCTTC. Encoded protein: CSVESRGRYNEQFF.

This clone was seen just once. V gene TRBV5-5 combines with J gene TRBJ2-4; 9 bases are shared with TRBD1. The CDR3 runs to 15 residues. Germline V gene sequence: CDR1 SGHKS, CDR2 YYEKEE (reference sequence). V dropped 0 bases and J dropped 8; count of bases not matched to a gene: 6. The CDR3 region has the DNA TGTGCCAGCAGCTTGGGGGACAGGGATCGAGACATTCAGTACTTC. This translates into CASSLGDRDRDIQYF. Based on the CDR3 plus reference TRBV5-5 and TRBJ2-4, the full variable domain is DAGVTQSPTHLIKTRGQQVTLRCSPISGHKSVSWYQQVLGQGPQFIFQYYEKEERGRGNFPDRFSARQFPNYSSELNVNALLLGDSALYLCASSLGDRDRDIQYFGAGTRLSVL.

J is TRBJ1-4 and V is TRBV9; 8 bases are shared with TRBD1. V lost 3 bases, J lost 3 bases, and 10 bases stayed unmatched. The CDR3 contains 17 residues. CDR1 and CDR2 (germline): SGDLS, YYNGEE. DNA of the CDR3: TGTGCCAGCAGCGAACAGGGGGGCAATAAGGCTAATGAAAAACTGTTTTTT. Its translation: CASSEQGGNKANEKLFF.

CDR3 residues: CASSTQQGRYEQYF. The CDR3 DNA follows: TGTGCCAGCAGTACCCAACAGGGGAGATACGAGCAGTACTTC. The gene calls are TRBV27 and TRBJ2-7; 7 bases map to TRBD1. CDR1 and CDR2 from the germline V gene are MNHEY and SMNVEV (reference sequence). The CDR3 runs to 14 residues. V was pared by 5 bases and J by 4 bases, with 8 bases of the junction left unmatched.

The chain is built from TRBV18 and TRBJ1-1; 8 bases map to TRBD1. Trimming took 4 bases from V and 5 from J; bases not matched to a gene: 6. CDR3 length: 14 residues. Germline assignment: CDR1 KGHSH and CDR2 LQKENI. CDR3 coding DNA: TGTGCCAGCTCACGGAACAGGGGGGATACTGAAGCTTTCTTT. Residues: CASSRNRGDTEAFF.